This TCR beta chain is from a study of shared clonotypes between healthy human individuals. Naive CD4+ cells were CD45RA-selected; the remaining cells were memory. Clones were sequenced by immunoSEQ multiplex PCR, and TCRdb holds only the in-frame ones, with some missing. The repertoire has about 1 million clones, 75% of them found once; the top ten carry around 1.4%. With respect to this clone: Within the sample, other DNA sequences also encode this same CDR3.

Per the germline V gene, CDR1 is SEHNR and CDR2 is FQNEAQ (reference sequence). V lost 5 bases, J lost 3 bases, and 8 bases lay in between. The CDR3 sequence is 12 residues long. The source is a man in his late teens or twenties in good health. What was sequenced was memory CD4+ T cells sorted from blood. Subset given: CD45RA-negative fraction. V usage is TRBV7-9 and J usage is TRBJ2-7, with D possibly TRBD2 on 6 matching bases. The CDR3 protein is CASSLTSYEQYF. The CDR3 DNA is TGTGCCAGCAGCCTGACTAGCTACGAGCAGTACTTC.